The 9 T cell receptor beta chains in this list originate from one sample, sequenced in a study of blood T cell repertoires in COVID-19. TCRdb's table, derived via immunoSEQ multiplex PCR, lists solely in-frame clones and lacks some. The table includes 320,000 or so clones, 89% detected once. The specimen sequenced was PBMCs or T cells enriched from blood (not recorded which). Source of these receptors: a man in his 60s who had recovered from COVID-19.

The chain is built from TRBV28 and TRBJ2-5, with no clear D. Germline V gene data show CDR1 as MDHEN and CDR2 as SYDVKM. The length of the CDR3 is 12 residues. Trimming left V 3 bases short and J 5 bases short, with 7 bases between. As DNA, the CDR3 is TGTGCCAGCAGTTTTTCTTTGGAGACCCAGTACTTC. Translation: CASSFSLETQYF.

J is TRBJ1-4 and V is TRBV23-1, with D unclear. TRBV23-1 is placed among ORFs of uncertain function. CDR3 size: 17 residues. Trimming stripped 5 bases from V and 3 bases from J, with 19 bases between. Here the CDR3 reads CASSSPSLQPPNEKLFF. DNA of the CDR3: TGCGCCAGCAGTTCCCCCTCTTTACAGCCCCCTAATGAAAAACTGTTTTTT.

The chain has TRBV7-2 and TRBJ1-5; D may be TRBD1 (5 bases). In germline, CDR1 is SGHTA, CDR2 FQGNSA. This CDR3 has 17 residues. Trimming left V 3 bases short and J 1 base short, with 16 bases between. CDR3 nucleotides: TGTGCCAGCAGCTTGTATAGGGGCCGGCAGAGCAATCAGCCCCAGCATTTT. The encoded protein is CASSLYRGRQSNQPQHF.

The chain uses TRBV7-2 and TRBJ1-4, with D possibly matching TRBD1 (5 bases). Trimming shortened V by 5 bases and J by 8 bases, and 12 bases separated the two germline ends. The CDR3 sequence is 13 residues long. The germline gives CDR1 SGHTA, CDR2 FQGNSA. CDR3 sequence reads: CASSHDSGEKLFF. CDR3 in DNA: TGTGCCAGCAGCCACGACAGTGGCGAAAAACTGTTTTTT.

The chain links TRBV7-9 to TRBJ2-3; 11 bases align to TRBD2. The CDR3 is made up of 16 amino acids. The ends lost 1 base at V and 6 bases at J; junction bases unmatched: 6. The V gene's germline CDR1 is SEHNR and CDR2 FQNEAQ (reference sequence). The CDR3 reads CASSLGAGLAGDTQYF. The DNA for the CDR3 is TGTGCCAGCAGCTTAGGGGCCGGACTAGCGGGCGATACGCAGTATTTT.

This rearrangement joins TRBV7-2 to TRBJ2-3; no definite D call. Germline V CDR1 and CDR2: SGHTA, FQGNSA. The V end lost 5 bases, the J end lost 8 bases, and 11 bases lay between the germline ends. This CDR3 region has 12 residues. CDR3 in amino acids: CASSRDIPTQYF. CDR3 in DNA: TGTGCCAGCAGCCGAGACATCCCTACGCAGTATTTT.

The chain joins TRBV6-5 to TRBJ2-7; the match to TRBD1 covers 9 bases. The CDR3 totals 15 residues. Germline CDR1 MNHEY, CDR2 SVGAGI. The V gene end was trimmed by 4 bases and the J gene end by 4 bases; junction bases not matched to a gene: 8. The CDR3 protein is CASSLAGTGIYEQYF. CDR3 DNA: TGTGCCAGCAGTTTGGCTGGGACAGGGATTTACGAGCAGTACTTC.

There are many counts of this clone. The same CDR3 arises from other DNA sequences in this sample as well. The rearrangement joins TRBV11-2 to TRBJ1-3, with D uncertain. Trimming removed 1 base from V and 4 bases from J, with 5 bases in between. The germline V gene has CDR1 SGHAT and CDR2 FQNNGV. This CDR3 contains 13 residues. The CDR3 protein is CASSLALGNTIYF. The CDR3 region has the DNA TGTGCCAGCAGCTTAGCTCTGGGAAACACCATATATTTT.

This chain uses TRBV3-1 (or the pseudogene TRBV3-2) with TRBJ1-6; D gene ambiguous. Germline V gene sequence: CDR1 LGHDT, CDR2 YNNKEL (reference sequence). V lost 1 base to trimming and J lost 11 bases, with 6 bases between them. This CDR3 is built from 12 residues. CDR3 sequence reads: CASSQVETPLHF. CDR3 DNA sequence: TGTGCCAGCAGCCAAGTGGAGACACCCCTCCACTTT.